These T cell receptor beta chains were read from a single sample in a study of blood T cell repertoires in COVID-19. TCRdb's table, derived via immunoSEQ multiplex PCR, lists solely in-frame clones and lacks some. The profile shows around 60,000 clones, around 77% of them singletons. The source material was peripheral blood. The receptor set was obtained from a man older than 75 with active or convalescent COVID-19. CDR3s include the opening cysteine and the closing phenylalanine or tryptophan. Each record gives: J gene, D gene, V gene, clone size, CDR3 protein, CDR3 DNA. D genes are given only for firm matches. Not all rows give a size; the values are once, few, many and, for expanded clones, a class.

TRBJ2-3 | TRBD2 | TRBV5-1 | few | CASSFQFSGSGSTDTQYF | TGCGCCAGCAGCTTTCAGTTTAGCGGGAGCGGGAGCACAGATACGCAGTATTTT
TRBJ1-1 | NA | TRBV6-5 | NA | CASSYSRDTEAFF | TGTGCCAGCAGTTACTCGAGGGACACTGAAGCTTTCTTT
TRBJ1-1 | TRBD1 | TRBV29-1 | NA | CSALLDRGHTEAFF | TGCAGCGCCCTGCTTGACAGGGGACACACTGAAGCTTTCTTT
TRBJ1-2 | TRBD1 | TRBV12-3/TRBV12-4 | NA | CASRRDRGGYTF | TGTGCCAGCAGGAGGGACAGGGGTGGCTACACCTTC
TRBJ1-1 | TRBD1 | TRBV11-3 | NA | CASSLGQGQDGTEAFF | TGTGCCAGCAGCTTAGGACAGGGGCAGGATGGCACTGAAGCTTTCTTT
TRBJ2-5 | TRBD2 | TRBV19 | NA | CASSRREGRGETQYF | TGTGCCAGTAGTAGGCGGGAGGGCCGAGGAGAGACCCAGTACTTC
TRBJ2-1 | TRBD2 | TRBV5-1 | NA | CASSLGVGLAGPLKRRNEQFF | TGCGCCAGCAGCTTGGGCGTAGGACTAGCGGGACCCCTGAAGCGTCGGAATGAGCAGTTCTTC
TRBJ2-7 | NA | TRBV15 | NA | CATSREQAYEQYF | TGTGCCACCAGCAGAGAACAGGCCTACGAGCAGTACTTC
TRBJ1-2 | NA | TRBV9 | NA | CASSVVQDNNYGYTF | TGTGCCAGCAGCGTAGTACAGGACAATAACTATGGCTACACCTTC
TRBJ1-6 | TRBD1 | TRBV6-5 | NA | CASSWGTGLNSPLHF | TGTGCCAGCAGTTGGGGGACAGGGCTAAATTCACCCCTCCACTTT
TRBJ1-2 | NA | TRBV7-8 | once | CASSLLRGSNYGYTF | TGTGCCAGCAGCTTATTGCGAGGGTCTAACTATGGCTACACCTTC
TRBJ2-1 | TRBD2 | TRBV13 | NA | CASSPGGVVDEQFF | TGTGCCAGCAGCCCGGGAGGGGTGGTCGATGAGCAGTTCTTC